This T cell receptor (beta chain) was retrieved from a study of cytomegalovirus exposure and HLA in healthy donors. CDR1 is SEHNR and CDR2 is FQNEAQ in the germline V gene (reference sequence). Trimming pared 0 bases from V and 5 bases from J, leaving 17 bases between. The CDR3 is 16 residues long. Primers included in the PCR were 60 Vbeta and 13 Jbeta primers. Some clones are missing from TCRdb's copy, which holds only in-frame ones; the method was immunoSEQ multiplex PCR. The sample includes 150,000 to 160,000 clones, 60% to 85% seen only once; the top ten take 4%. Sequenced input: PBMCs. The clonotype originates from a woman in her thirties or forties in good health and CMV-seronegative. The chain joins TRBV7-9 to TRBJ2-7; D is perhaps TRBD2 (6 bases). In DNA, the CDR3 is TGTGCCAGCAGCTTAGCCGGGGGACCGCCTCGGGACGAGCAGTACTTC. Its protein is CASSLAGGPPRDEQYF.